This section outlines one T cell receptor (beta chain) sequence together with its context. The antigen remains unidentified. Germline V gives CDR1 SNHLY, CDR2 FYNNEI. The V gene end was trimmed by 8 bases and the J gene end by 1 base; junction bases not matched to a gene: 10. The CDR3 extends over 16 amino acids. This sample was taken from a study of shared clonotypes between healthy human individuals. Study-wide results and limits: All-four-donor shared clonotypes had higher generation probabilities than non-shared clonotypes did. Generally, naive subsets came out with larger estimated richness than memory subsets. Of the naive CD4 clonotypes, around 4.7% were shared across several donors.

Sequencing was performed with immunoSEQ multiplex PCR; in TCRdb, only in-frame clones are kept and a portion is missing. Of roughly 1,100,000 clones listed, roughly 80% are singletons. The donors were adults (healthy and HIV-negative) with no recent acute infections or vaccinations. This TCR derives from a man aged 18-30 years in good health. The chain combines TRBV2 with TRBJ2-1, with 8 bases matching TRBD2. What was sequenced was memory CD4+ T cells sorted from blood. As to subset: CD45RA-negative fraction. DNA of the CDR3: TGTGCCAGCCGAGCGGGGGCCACACTTTCCTACAATGAGCAGTTCTTC. Translated: CASRAGATLSYNEQFF.